The present TCR beta chain was sequenced within a study of STAT5B mutations in CD4+ large granular lymphocyte leukemia. Study conclusions and caveats: Data were not HLA-matched across samples. Without putative leukemic clones, patient CD4-sorted repertoires remained more clonal than healthy CD4+ repertoires.

Details on this clone: What it binds is unknown.

This CDR3 is 16 amino acids long. Per germline, CDR1 LNHDA and CDR2 SQIVND (reference sequence). V lost 0 bases and J 2 bases, leaving 13 bases between the germline ends. Clones were sequenced by immunoSEQ multiplex PCR, and TCRdb holds only the in-frame ones, with some missing. The table includes fewer than 35,000 clones, around 70% detected once. Sequencing used CD4+ T cells from blood buffy coats. The chain is built from TRBV19 and TRBJ2-5, with D tentatively TRBD1 (6 bases). The receptor was derived from a human donor in good health. The CDR3 nucleotides are TGTGCCAGTAGTATAGATCCCGGGACATATCAAGAGACCCAGTACTTC. Translating it yields CASSIDPGTYQETQYF.